This entry features one T cell receptor (beta chain) sequence. This entry comes from a study of blood T cell repertoires in COVID-19. Turning to the study itself: Donors in the United States, Italy and Spain gave samples during acute or convalescent COVID-19.

This table comes from immunoSEQ multiplex PCR, and its TCRdb copy is limited to in-frame clones, with some not included. Of 200,000 to 300,000 clones detected, about 90% appear once; the ten largest clones hold around 2.9%. From germline, CDR1 is SGHNT and CDR2 YYREEE (reference sequence). J lost 6 bases, V lost 3 bases, and 6 bases had no gene match. The CDR3 has 14 amino acids. The sample comprised peripheral blood. The sequence was collected from a woman aged 25 to 39 who had recovered from COVID-19. The chain combines TRBV5-4 with TRBJ2-7; 10 positions match TRBD2. CDR3: CASSSASGGSEQYF. For the CDR3, the DNA is TGTGCCAGCAGCTCTGCTAGCGGGGGAAGCGAGCAGTACTTC.